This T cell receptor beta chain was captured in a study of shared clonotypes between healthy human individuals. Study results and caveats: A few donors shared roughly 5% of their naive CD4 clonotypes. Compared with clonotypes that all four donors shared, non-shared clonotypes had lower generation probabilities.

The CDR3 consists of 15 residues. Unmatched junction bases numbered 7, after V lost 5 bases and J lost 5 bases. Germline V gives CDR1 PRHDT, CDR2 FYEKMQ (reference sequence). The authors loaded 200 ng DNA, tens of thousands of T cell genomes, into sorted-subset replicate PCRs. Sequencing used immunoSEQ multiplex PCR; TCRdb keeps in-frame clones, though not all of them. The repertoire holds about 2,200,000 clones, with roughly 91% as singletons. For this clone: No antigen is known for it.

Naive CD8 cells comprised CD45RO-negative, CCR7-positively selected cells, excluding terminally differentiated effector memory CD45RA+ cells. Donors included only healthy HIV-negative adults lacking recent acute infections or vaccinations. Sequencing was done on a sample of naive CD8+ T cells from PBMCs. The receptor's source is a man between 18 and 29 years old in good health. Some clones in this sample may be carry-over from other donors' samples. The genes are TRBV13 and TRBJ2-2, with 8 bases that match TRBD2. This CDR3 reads CASSPPREGTGELFF. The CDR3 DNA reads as TGTGCCAGCAGCCCTCCCCGGGAGGGGACCGGGGAGCTGTTTTTT.